This entry lists 29 T cell receptor beta chains sequenced from one sample in a study of blood T cell repertoires in COVID-19. Sequencing used immunoSEQ multiplex PCR; TCRdb keeps in-frame clones, though not all of them. The sample contains 200,000 to 250,000 clones, around 83% of which appear only once. The sequenced sample was peripheral blood. The receptors come from a man older than 75 with acute or convalescent COVID-19.

The chain carries TRBV6-5 and TRBJ2-1; 12 bases agree with TRBD2. The CDR3 extends over 14 amino acids. Germline assignment: CDR1 MNHEY and CDR2 SVGAGI. With V trimmed by 5 bases and J by 7 bases, 3 bases remained unmatched. The CDR3 sequence is CASSRTSGINEQFF. DNA for the CDR3: TGTGCCAGCAGTCGGACTAGCGGGATTAATGAGCAGTTCTTC.

The V gene is TRBV30, the J gene TRBJ2-7; D possibly corresponds to TRBD1 (5 bases). V was clipped by 3 bases and J by 2 bases, with 14 bases between them. Germline CDR1 and CDR2: GTSNPN and SVGIG (reference sequence). CDR3 length equals 14 residues. For the CDR3, the DNA is TGTGCCTGGAGAGTTGCAGGGTACACCTACGAGCAGTACTTC. Encoded protein: CAWRVAGYTYEQYF.

The chain combines TRBV3-1 (or the pseudogene TRBV3-2) with TRBJ1-5; D is unclear. Germline CDR1 LGHDT, CDR2 YNNKEL (reference sequence). V lost 2 bases to trimming and J lost 6 bases, with 11 bases between them. The CDR3 length is 14 residues. The CDR3 nucleotides are TGTGCCAGCAGCCAAAATCCCAGATTTCAGCCCCAGCATTTT. Its protein is CASSQNPRFQPQHF.

This sequence joins TRBV7-9 and TRBJ1-1, with TRBD1 as a possible D gene (5 bases). V lost 3 bases and J 1 base, leaving 9 bases between the germline ends. Germline CDR1 is SEHNR and CDR2 is FQNEAQ (reference sequence). There are 14 residues in the CDR3. CDR3: CASSFSQGNTEAFF. CDR3 coding DNA: TGTGCCAGCAGCTTTTCTCAGGGGAACACTGAAGCTTTCTTT. Combining the CDR3 with reference TRBV7-9 and TRBJ1-1 gives the whole variable domain DTGVSQNPRHKITKRGQNVTFRCDPISEHNRLYWYRQTLGQGPEFLTYFQNEAQLEKSRLLSDRFSAERPKGSFSTLEIQRTEQGDSAMYLCASSFSQGNTEAFFGQGTRLTVV.

V gene TRBV25-1 combines with J gene TRBJ2-7; 11 positions agree with TRBD1. CDR1 and CDR2 (germline): MGHDK, SYGVNS. V was clipped by 5 bases and J by 7 bases; unmatched bases: 7. CDR3 size: 14 residues. CDR3 in DNA: TGTGCCAGCAGTAGATGGACAGGGGGCGGTGAGCAGTACTTC. Its protein is CASSRWTGGGEQYF.

The chain is built from TRBV18 and TRBJ2-7; 7 bases align to TRBD1. The CDR3 contains 15 residues. Germline values: CDR1 KGHSH, CDR2 LQKENI. The V segment lost 6 bases and the J segment 5 bases; nucleotides outside the gene matches: 13. CDR3 loop: CASSPKPPQGNEQYF. As DNA, the CDR3 is TGTGCCAGCTCGCCCAAGCCCCCACAGGGGAACGAGCAGTACTTC.

This clone was found once. The genes are TRBV4-1 and TRBJ1-6; tentative D call: TRBD1 (5 bases). Germline V gene data show CDR1 as MGHRA and CDR2 as YSYEKL. V was trimmed by 0 bases and J by 7 bases, leaving 10 bases between them. The CDR3 is made up of 15 amino acids. CDR3 protein: CASSQEDSGNSPLHF. The CDR3 nucleotides are TGCGCCAGCAGCCAAGAAGACAGCGGGAATTCACCCCTCCACTTT.

This chain uses TRBV5-1 with TRBJ1-4; 9 positions match TRBD1. This CDR3 comprises 15 residues. Unmatched junction bases numbered 4, after V lost 4 bases and J lost 3 bases. Germline CDR1 SGHRS, CDR2 YFSETQ. As DNA, the CDR3 is TGCGCCAGCAGCGGGGACAGGGCGGCTAATGAAAAACTGTTTTTT. It is translated as CASSGDRAANEKLFF.

This chain joins TRBV6-1 and TRBJ1-4; D gene uncertain. Trimming removed 0 bases from V and 5 bases from J, with 10 bases in between. Germline lookup yields CDR1 MNHNS and CDR2 SASEGT. This CDR3 has 15 amino acids. The CDR3 DNA follows: TGTGCCAGCAGTGAAGCGGGCAGGTGGAATGAAAAACTGTTTTTT. Translated: CASSEAGRWNEKLFF.

This clone was detected a few times. The chain has TRBV2 and TRBJ2-1; 8 bases align to TRBD1. Germline V CDR1 and CDR2: SNHLY, FYNNEI. The V gene end was trimmed by 7 bases and the J gene end by 2 bases; junction bases not matched to a gene: 1. This CDR3 has 13 amino acids. The CDR3 protein is CASKQGAYNEQFF. The CDR3 bases are TGTGCCAGCAAACAGGGGGCCTACAATGAGCAGTTCTTC.

The chain has TRBV7-9 and TRBJ1-4; 10 bases line up with TRBD1. CDR3 size: 15 residues. V was pared by 1 base and J by 8 bases, with 4 bases of the junction left unmatched. The germline V gene has CDR1 SEHNR and CDR2 FQNEAQ (reference sequence). The CDR3 DNA reads TGTGCCAGCAGCTTAGGGGACAGGGGTGGAGAAAAACTGTTTTTT. It specifies CASSLGDRGGEKLFF.

This clone showed up just a few times. This sequence joins TRBV6-5 and TRBJ1-1; weak D call: TRBD1 (5 bases). CDR3 length: 13 residues. The germline V gene has CDR1 MNHEY and CDR2 SVGAGI. V was cut by 7 bases and J by 1 base, with 10 bases left in between. The CDR3: CASTRGENTEAFF. The DNA for the CDR3 is TGTGCCAGCACCCGGGGGGAGAACACTGAAGCTTTCTTT.

The chain joins TRBV2 to TRBJ2-7; 8 positions match TRBD2. Germline V gene data show CDR1 as SNHLY and CDR2 as FYNNEI. V was clipped by 4 bases and J by 3 bases; unmatched bases: 2. The CDR3 sequence is 13 residues long. Here the CDR3 reads CASSGAGGYEQYF. The DNA for the CDR3 is TGTGCCAGCAGTGGGGCGGGGGGCTACGAGCAGTACTTC.

This clone occurred once. The chain carries TRBV28 and TRBJ1-2; no reliable D call. CDR3 length equals 11 residues. CDR1 and CDR2 from the germline V gene are MDHEN and SYDVKM. V was shortened by 6 bases and J by 2 bases, with 4 bases between the two germline ends. This chain's CDR3 is CASSVNYGYTF. CDR3 coding DNA: TGTGCCAGCAGCGTAAACTATGGCTACACCTTC.

Remarks on this clone: Additional DNA sequences in this sample encode the identical CDR3. The chain uses TRBV3-1 (or the pseudogene TRBV3-2) and TRBJ2-7, with TRBD1 matching 7 bases. Germline CDR1 and CDR2: LGHDT and YNNKEL (reference sequence). The trim removed 3 bases at V and 1 base at J, leaving 0 bases unmatched. This CDR3 contains 13 residues. The CDR3 region has the DNA TGTGCCAGCAGCCAGGGACAGTCCTACGAGCAGTACTTC. Protein: CASSQGQSYEQYF.

This clone was seen a single time. V and J are TRBV15 and TRBJ2-3; 13 bases are shared with TRBD2. The CDR3 runs to 17 residues. J was trimmed by 0 bases and V by 3 bases; bases with no gene match: 3. Per germline, CDR1 LNHNV and CDR2 YYDKDF (reference sequence). The CDR3, as DNA: TGTGCCACCAGCAGGACTAGCGGGGGGCTTAGCACAGATACGCAGTATTTT. This encodes CATSRTSGGLSTDTQYF.

The chain employs TRBV6-5 and TRBJ1-2; 12 nucleotides agree with TRBD1. Germline trimming cut 4 bases from V and 7 bases from J; bases unmatched to any gene: 4. Germline V gene data show CDR1 as MNHEY and CDR2 as SVGAGI. The CDR3 sequence is 14 residues long. The DNA of the CDR3 is TGTGCCAGCAGTTCCGGGACAGGGGGCGGTGGCTACACCTTC. Translated: CASSSGTGGGGYTF.

V and J are TRBV27 and TRBJ1-4; TRBD1 matches 8 bases. This CDR3 comprises 15 residues. Germline CDR1 MNHEY, CDR2 SMNVEV (reference sequence). J was trimmed by 7 bases and V by 7 bases; bases with no gene match: 11. CDR3 DNA: TGTGCCAGCAAAAGACAGGGGTACGAAGGTGAAAAACTGTTTTTT. Translated, it gives CASKRQGYEGEKLFF.

V gene TRBV5-1 combines with J gene TRBJ2-3; 15 nucleotides line up with TRBD2. V shed 0 bases and J 3 bases; nucleotides not matched to a gene: 8. This CDR3 region has 19 residues. CDR1 SGHRS and CDR2 YFSETQ come from the germline V gene. The CDR3 sequence is CASSLALGLAGGGTDTQYF. The CDR3 region has the DNA TGCGCCAGCAGCTTGGCCCTTGGACTAGCGGGAGGGGGAACAGATACGCAGTATTTT.

This chain connects TRBV27 to TRBJ2-1; a possible D gene is TRBD2 (6 bases). The CDR3 loop spans 12 amino acids. The germline CDR1 and CDR2 sequences are MNHEY and SMNVEV (reference sequence). Deletions cut 4 bases from V and 15 bases from J, with 16 bases between. The CDR3 spells CASSSAGTAWFF. The CDR3, as DNA: TGTGCCAGCAGTTCCGCCGGGACTGCTTGGTTCTTC.

V is TRBV4-1 and J is TRBJ2-1, with TRBD2 identical over 14 bases. This CDR3 contains 15 residues. Germline loops: CDR1 MGHRA, CDR2 YSYEKL. J was trimmed by 9 bases and V by 4 bases; bases with no gene match: 5. The CDR3 region is CASSRGLAGGGEQFF. The CDR3 nucleotides read TGCGCCAGCAGCCGAGGACTAGCGGGAGGTGGTGAGCAGTTCTTC.

CDR3 coding DNA: TGCAGTGCTAGTCCACAGGCCGGAAGGACTGAAGCTTTCTTT. It yields the protein CSASPQAGRTEAFF. V gene TRBV20-1 combines with J gene TRBJ1-1, with D perhaps matching TRBD1 (5 bases). The CDR3 spans 14 residues. CDR1 DFQATT and CDR2 SNEGSKA come from the germline V gene (reference sequence). Trimming removed 3 bases at V and 5 bases at J, with 16 bases between.

The chain employs TRBV27 and TRBJ2-2, with D perhaps TRBD1 (5 bases). The V end lost 6 bases, the J end lost 6 bases, and 14 bases lay between the germline ends. The length of the CDR3 is 14 residues. Germline values: CDR1 MNHEY, CDR2 SMNVEV (reference sequence). The CDR3 nucleotides read TGTGCCAGCAGGAGGCCGCAGGGCTCCGGGGAGCTGTTTTTT. It specifies CASRRPQGSGELFF.

This chain links TRBV6-6 with TRBJ2-7, with TRBD1 identical over 8 bases. This CDR3 region has 16 residues. The junction had 12 bases not matched to a gene; V was cut back by 5 bases and J by 3 bases. Germline assignment: CDR1 MNHNY and CDR2 SVGAGI (reference sequence). CDR3 DNA: TGTGCCAGCAGTCCTCTAGGACAGGGTATCTTCTACGAGCAGTACTTC. Translating it yields CASSPLGQGIFYEQYF.

The chain joins TRBV2 to TRBJ2-7; TRBD2 might be the D (6 bases). V was trimmed by 9 bases and J by 3 bases, leaving 12 bases between them. From germline, CDR1 is SNHLY and CDR2 FYNNEI. The CDR3 has 12 residues. The CDR3 protein is CASSAGYYEQYF. The DNA for the CDR3 is TGTGCCAGTTCGGCGGGGTACTACGAGCAGTACTTC.

V usage is TRBV5-1 and J usage is TRBJ2-1, with 9 bases identical to TRBD1. Trimming at V came to 5 bases and at J to 8 bases, leaving 8 bases not matched to a gene. Germline loops: CDR1 SGHRS, CDR2 YFSETQ. The CDR3 extends over 14 amino acids. The chain's CDR3 is CASSQGQGGDEQFF. CDR3 DNA sequence: TGCGCCAGCAGTCAGGGACAGGGAGGCGATGAGCAGTTCTTC.

This rearrangement joins TRBV14 to TRBJ2-3, with 7 bases identical to TRBD1. Germline V gene data show CDR1 as SGHDN and CDR2 as FVKESK. The CDR3 totals 16 residues. After removal of 1 base from V and 2 bases from J, the junction contained 6 bases not matched to a gene. Written as DNA, the CDR3 is TGTGCCAGCAGCCAAGTGGGGACAGTAGTCACAGATACGCAGTATTTT. Amino acids: CASSQVGTVVTDTQYF.

The chain has TRBV9 and TRBJ2-1; TRBD2 might be the D (6 bases). The germline CDR1 and CDR2 sequences are SGDLS and YYNGEE. V was clipped by 0 bases and J by 4 bases, with 14 bases between them. The CDR3 sequence is 16 residues long. The CDR3 spells CASSVGGSGNYNEQFF. CDR3 nucleotides: TGTGCCAGCAGCGTAGGAGGTAGCGGAAATTACAATGAGCAGTTCTTC.

The rearrangement joins TRBV3-1 (or the pseudogene TRBV3-2) to TRBJ1-4, with 9 bases lining up with TRBD1. Germline CDR1 is LGHDT and CDR2 is YNNKEL (reference sequence). With V trimmed by 1 base and J by 7 bases, 4 bases remained unmatched. The CDR3 contains 15 residues. The CDR3 protein is CASSQGDRAPEKLFF. Here the CDR3 DNA reads TGTGCCAGCAGCCAAGGGGACAGGGCCCCTGAAAAACTGTTTTTT.